Listed here is a single TCR beta chain. Its specificity is unknown. This record comes from a study of cytomegalovirus exposure and HLA in healthy donors. V was shortened by 4 bases and J by 2 bases, with 12 bases between the two germline ends. Germline V gene data show CDR1 as SGHNT and CDR2 as YYREEE (reference sequence). The CDR3 is 14 amino acids. 60 Vbeta and 13 Jbeta primers were used in PCR. Repertoires were generated with immunoSEQ multiplex PCR, while TCRdb's copy carries only in-frame clones and drops some. The sample records around 62,000 clones, about 79% being singletons. Study outcomes and limitations: TCR beta chain V- and J-gene trimming was linked, in a later analysis, to a missense variant in DCLRE1C. Many donors carried some public TCRs, although rarity characterized most TCR sequences. It was reportedly the case that the classifier diagnosed cytomegalovirus status with high specificity and sensitivity.

Each donor was healthy, and each was a bone marrow donor. This chain joins TRBV5-4 and TRBJ2-5; possible D gene TRBD1, 6 bases. Material: PBMCs. This TCR derives from a man between 60 and 70 years old in good health and CMV-seropositive. The CDR3 DNA reads TGTGCCAGCAGCCGCCCTGACAGGCAAGAGACCCAGTACTTC. It encodes CASSRPDRQETQYF. The full variable domain, completed using reference TRBV5-4 and TRBJ2-5, is ETGVTQSPTHLIKTRGQQVTLRCSSQSGHNTVSWYQQALGQGPQFIFQYYREEENGRGNFPPRFSGLQFPNYSSELNVNALELDDSALYLCASSRPDRQETQYFGPGTRLLVL.